This TCR beta chain was recovered during a study of T cells in localized non-small cell lung cancer. Points from the study as a whole: Adjacent lung exhibited a median of 57 among the 100 most abundant tumor clones. Clonality of T cells reached its maximum in uninvolved adjacent lung, surpassing tumor.

Clones were read by immunoSEQ multiplex PCR, and TCRdb kept only the in-frame ones, dropping some. Of some 5,100 clones listed, more than 25% are singletons. Germline CDR1 reads MDHEN; CDR2 reads SYDVKM. The ends were cut back, 1 base at V and 7 bases at J, with 13 bases in the middle. This CDR3 is built from 14 residues. This clone occurred a few times. What it recognizes is unknown. The chain carries TRBV28 and TRBJ1-1; D perhaps matches TRBD1 (5 bases). Sequencing was performed on lung tumor tissue, taken before any cancer treatment. The receptor's source is a female donor over 55 with stage I lung adenocarcinoma. CDR3 DNA sequence: TGTGCCAGCAGTTTATTTCAGGGTGAAGGTGAAGCTTTCTTT. Translated: CASSLFQGEGEAFF.